The 14 T cell receptor beta chains presented below share a single source sample, sequenced in a study of immune evolution from preneoplasia to lung adenocarcinoma. Sequenced by immunoSEQ multiplex PCR; TCRdb stores in-frame clones only, minus some. This table holds approximately 7,300 clones, just under 75% found once. The material sequenced was FFPE atypical adenomatous hyperplasia tissue from the lung. Subset given: atypical adenomatous hyperplasia (AAH), lung preneoplasia. The receptors originated from a donor of 70 years or more with lung adenocarcinoma. Some clones in this sample may be carry-over from other donors' samples.

This clone was observed a few times. This chain links TRBV6-1 with TRBJ1-1; 8 nucleotides match TRBD1. Germline CDR1 is MNHNS and CDR2 is SASEGT. The CDR3 is 12 residues long. V lost 5 bases to trimming and J lost 4 bases; unmatched junction nucleotides: 0. The CDR3 sequence is CASSTGGTEAFF. CDR3 sequence (DNA): TGTGCCAGCAGTACAGGGGGCACTGAAGCTTTCTTT.

This clone was counted a few times. The chain links TRBV30 to TRBJ1-1; D might be TRBD1 (5 bases). Germline V gene sequence: CDR1 GTSNPN, CDR2 SVGIG (reference sequence). Trimming took off 5 bases at V and 4 bases at J, with 8 bases between the two ends. The length of the CDR3 is 11 residues. This CDR3 reads CAWCRATEAFF. CDR3 in DNA: TGTGCCTGGTGCAGGGCCACTGAAGCTTTCTTT.

The chain combines TRBV9 with TRBJ1-4; 8 bases line up with TRBD1. The germline V gene has CDR1 SGDLS and CDR2 YYNGEE. The junction had 9 bases not matched to a gene; V was cut back by 3 bases and J by 8 bases. CDR3 size: 15 residues. CDR3 nucleotides: TGTGCCAGCAGCGGAACCGGGACAGGACAGGAAAAACTGTTTTTT. This codes for CASSGTGTGQEKLFF.

The rearrangement uses TRBV28 and TRBJ1-5; D is perhaps TRBD1 (6 bases). CDR3 length: 15 residues. Per the germline V gene, CDR1 is MDHEN and CDR2 is SYDVKM. V lost 3 bases, J lost 2 bases, and 11 bases lay in between. CDR3 sequence reads: CASSFSGGGNQPQHF. The CDR3 region has the DNA TGTGCCAGCAGTTTTTCCGGGGGCGGCAATCAGCCCCAGCATTTT.

CDR3 loop: CAPGRGQGLQPQHF. The CDR3 nucleotides are TGTGCCCCAGGCCGGGGGCAGGGACTTCAGCCCCAGCATTTT. The chain has TRBV6-7 and TRBJ1-5; perhaps TRBD1 as D (6 bases). TRBV6-7 is sorted into the ORF group, with uncertain function. Trimming cost V 11 bases and J 6 bases, with 20 bases left between them. The CDR3 loop spans 14 amino acids.

This clone was recorded once. The V and J genes are TRBV29-1 and TRBJ1-2; D perhaps matches TRBD1 (6 bases). CDR1 and CDR2 from the germline V gene are SQVTM and ANQGSEA. There are 12 residues in the CDR3. V lost 4 bases and J lost 2, with 8 bases in between. Written as DNA, the CDR3 is TGCAGCGTTGCCGGGGGCAACTATGGCTACACCTTC. This encodes CSVAGGNYGYTF. The full variable domain, its missing parts supplied by reference TRBV29-1 and TRBJ1-2, is SAVISQKPSRDICQRGTSLTIQCQVDSQVTMMFWYRQQPGQSLTLIATANQGSEATYESGFVIDKFPISRPNLTFSTLTVSNMSPEDSSIYLCSVAGGNYGYTFGSGTRLTVV.

CDR3 amino acids: CASSPGTGSNIQYF. Here the CDR3 DNA reads TGTGCCAGCAGTCCCGGGACAGGCAGTAACATTCAGTACTTC. This chain links TRBV7-3 with TRBJ2-4; 8 nucleotides match TRBD1. This CDR3 is built from 14 residues. Trimming at V came to 6 bases and at J to 7 bases, leaving 8 bases not matched to a gene. In germline, CDR1 is SGHTA, CDR2 FQGTGA.

This clone is labeled medium-sized (0.01 to 0.1%). The chain has TRBV9 and TRBJ1-3; TRBD1 matches at 10 bases. This CDR3 region has 15 residues. With 3 bases clipped from V and 4 bases from J, the junction kept 4 bases outside the gene matches. Germline V gene data show CDR1 as SGDLS and CDR2 as YYNGEE. DNA of the CDR3: TGTGCCAGCAGCGAGGGACAGGGGCTCGGAAACACCATATATTTT. Amino acids: CASSEGQGLGNTIYF.

This sequence joins TRBV18 and TRBJ2-2; the match to TRBD1 covers 7 bases. Germline V CDR1 and CDR2: KGHSH, LQKENI. The CDR3 loop spans 15 amino acids. J was trimmed by 1 base and V by 2 bases; bases with no gene match: 1. The CDR3 region has the DNA TGTGCCAGCTCACCAGGGACAGTGAACACCGGGGAGCTGTTTTTT. This encodes CASSPGTVNTGELFF.

The V gene is TRBV2, the J gene TRBJ1-1; unclear D gene. This CDR3 has 13 amino acids. Trimming shortened V by 4 bases and J by 0 bases, and 6 bases separated the two germline ends. From germline, CDR1 is SNHLY and CDR2 FYNNEI. CDR3 in amino acids: CASSATMNTEAFF. The CDR3 coding sequence is TGTGCCAGCAGTGCAACTATGAACACTGAAGCTTTCTTT. Full variable domain (rest looked up from reference TRBV2 and TRBJ1-1): EPEVTQTPSHQVTQMGQEVILRCVPISNHLYFYWYRQILGQKVEFLVSFYNNEISEKSEIFDDQFSVERPDGSNFTLKIRSTKLEDSAMYFCASSATMNTEAFFGQGTRLTVV.

This clone was observed a handful of times. Other DNA sequences of this sample code for an identical CDR3. V usage is TRBV6-5 and J usage is TRBJ1-5; D is perhaps TRBD1 (5 bases). The CDR3 runs to 13 residues. Per germline, CDR1 MNHEY and CDR2 SVGAGI. The germline V and J ends were trimmed by 6 bases and 6 bases, with 12 bases remaining between them. CDR3 coding DNA: TGTGCCAGCAGCTTGGGACCGCCTCAGCCCCAGCATTTT. Its translation: CASSLGPPQPQHF.

J is TRBJ2-5 and V is TRBV6-1; D remains ambiguous. The V end was cut by 2 bases, the J end by 9 bases, with 16 bases between. Per germline, CDR1 MNHNS and CDR2 SASEGT. CDR3 size: 14 residues. The CDR3 region is CASSEPGWVAAQYF. The CDR3 DNA follows: TGTGCCAGCAGTGAACCGGGTTGGGTGGCGGCCCAGTACTTC.

This clone was seen only a few times. The rearrangement links TRBV7-6 to TRBJ2-2, with a tentative D call TRBD1 (6 bases). Germline V CDR1 and CDR2: SGHVS, FNYEAQ. Trimming cost V 5 bases and J 2 bases, with 12 bases left between them. This CDR3 region has 15 residues. The CDR3 bases are TGTGCCAGCAGCAAGTGGGGACACAACACCGGGGAGCTGTTTTTT. Protein sequence: CASSKWGHNTGELFF. The full variable domain, with the rest looked up from reference TRBV7-6 and TRBJ2-2, is GAGVSQSPRYKVTKRGQDVALRCDPISGHVSLYWYRQALGQGPEFLTYFNYEAQQDKSGLPNDRFSAERPEGSISTLTIQRTEQRDSAMYRCASSKWGHNTGELFFGEGSRLTVL.

The chain joins TRBV29-1 to TRBJ2-5, with 10 nucleotides matching TRBD1. The J call may be mistaken, given a closer DNA end match to TRBJ2-7. CDR1 and CDR2 (germline): SQVTM, ANQGSEA. This CDR3 contains 13 residues. The CDR3 DNA reads as TGCAGCGCCTACCCGGGACAGGGGTCCGAGCAGTACTTC. This sequence encodes CSAYPGQGSEQYF.